This T cell receptor beta chain was sequenced during a study of T-cell memory formation after mild COVID-19. For the study at large: Most TCR clusters belonged to a single donor. Findings and limits, study-wide: Later expanders leaned CD4+, whereas day 15 to 85 contracting clones were balanced CD4/CD8. Contracting CD8+ clones were enriched in EMRA, CD4+ mainly in CM and EM.

Of note for this clonotype: Its matching antigen is unknown.

Amplification by 5'RACE using constant-segment primers produced TCR alpha and TCR beta cDNA libraries that carried sample barcodes and UMIs. In TCRdb, the 5' RACE reads were re-called with MiXCR into one record per CDR3 protein. The sample has roughly 480,000 distinct CDR3 sequences; 25% are singletons. Sequenced sample: PBMCs or a T cell subset sorted from them (not recorded which). The sequence derives from an adult woman who had mild COVID-19 (a few samples of this study predate the infection). Cell type and time point are not known.

Here the CDR3 DNA reads TGTGCCAGCAGCTTAACTAGCGGGAGTGGAGCAGATACGCAGTATTTT. Amino acid sequence: CASSLTSGSGADTQYF. The rearrangement joins TRBV7-3 to TRBJ2-3, with 9 bases aligning to TRBD2. J lost 4 bases, V lost 0 bases, and 5 bases had no gene match. This CDR3 region has 16 residues. Germline values: CDR1 SGHTA, CDR2 FQGTGA.